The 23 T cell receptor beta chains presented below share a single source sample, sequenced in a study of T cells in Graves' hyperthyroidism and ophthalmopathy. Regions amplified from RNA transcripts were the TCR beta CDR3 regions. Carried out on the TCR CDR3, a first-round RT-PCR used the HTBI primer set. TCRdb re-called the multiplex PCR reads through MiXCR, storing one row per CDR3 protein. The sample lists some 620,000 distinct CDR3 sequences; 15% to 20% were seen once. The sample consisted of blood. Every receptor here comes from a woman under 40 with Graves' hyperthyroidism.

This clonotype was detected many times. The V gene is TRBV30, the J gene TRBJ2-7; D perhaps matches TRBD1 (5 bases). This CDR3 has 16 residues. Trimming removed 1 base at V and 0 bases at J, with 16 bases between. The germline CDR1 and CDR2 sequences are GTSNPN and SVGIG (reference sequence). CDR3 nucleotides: TGTGCCTGGAGTGCCGACCCGACAGCCCTCTCCTACGAGCAGTACTTC. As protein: CAWSADPTALSYEQYF.

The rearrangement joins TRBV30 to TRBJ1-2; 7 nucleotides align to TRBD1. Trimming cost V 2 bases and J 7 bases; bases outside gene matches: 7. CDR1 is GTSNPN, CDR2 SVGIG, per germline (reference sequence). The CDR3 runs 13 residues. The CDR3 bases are TGTGCCTGGAGTCTGACAGGGCAGGCTGGCTACACCTTC. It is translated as CAWSLTGQAGYTF.

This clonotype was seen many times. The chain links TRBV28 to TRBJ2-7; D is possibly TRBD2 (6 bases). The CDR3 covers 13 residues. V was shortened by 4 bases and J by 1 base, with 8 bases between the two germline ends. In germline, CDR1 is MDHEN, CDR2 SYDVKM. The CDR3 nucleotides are TGTGCCAGCAGTTCCGGGACTTCCTACGAGCAGTACTTC. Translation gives CASSSGTSYEQYF.

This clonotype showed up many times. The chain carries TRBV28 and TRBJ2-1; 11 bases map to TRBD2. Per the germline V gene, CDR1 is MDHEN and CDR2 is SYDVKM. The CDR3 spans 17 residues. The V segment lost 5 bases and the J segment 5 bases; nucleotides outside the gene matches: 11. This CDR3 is CASSTERGGLADNEQFF. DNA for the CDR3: TGTGCCAGCAGTACCGAGAGGGGGGGACTAGCGGACAATGAGCAGTTCTTC.

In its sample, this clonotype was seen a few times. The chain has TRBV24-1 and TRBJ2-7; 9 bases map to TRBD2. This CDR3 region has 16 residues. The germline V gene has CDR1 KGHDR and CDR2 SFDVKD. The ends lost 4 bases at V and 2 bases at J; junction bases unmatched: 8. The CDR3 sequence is CATSDRFASGAYEQYF. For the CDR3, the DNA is TGTGCCACCAGTGACCGATTTGCTAGCGGGGCCTACGAGCAGTACTTC.

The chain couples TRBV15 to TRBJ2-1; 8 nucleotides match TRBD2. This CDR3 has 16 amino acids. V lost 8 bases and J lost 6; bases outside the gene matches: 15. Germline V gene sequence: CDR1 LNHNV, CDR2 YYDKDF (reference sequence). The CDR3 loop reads CATESESGRGGNEQFF. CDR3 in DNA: TGTGCCACCGAGAGTGAAAGCGGGAGAGGGGGCAATGAGCAGTTCTTC. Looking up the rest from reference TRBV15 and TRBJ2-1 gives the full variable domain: DAMVIQNPRYQVTQFGKPVTLSCSQTLNHNVMYWYQQKSSQAPKLLFHYYDKDFNNEADTPDNFQSRRPNTSFCFLDIRSPGLGDTAMYLCATESESGRGGNEQFFGPGTRLTVL.

The CDR3 DNA is TGTGCCACCAGTGACGGCAGCCAAGAGACCCAGTACTTC. Translating gives CATSDGSQETQYF. The chain uses TRBV24-1 and TRBJ2-5; D unresolved. The germline V gene encodes CDR1 KGHDR and CDR2 SFDVKD. The CDR3 is made up of 13 amino acids. The V gene lost 4 bases and the J gene lost 1 base, with 6 bases spanning the gap.

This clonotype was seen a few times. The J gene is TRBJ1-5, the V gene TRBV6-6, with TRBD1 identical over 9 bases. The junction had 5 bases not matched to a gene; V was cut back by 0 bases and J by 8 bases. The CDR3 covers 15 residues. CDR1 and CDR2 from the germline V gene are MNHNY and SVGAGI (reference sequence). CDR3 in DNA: TGTGCCAGCAGTTACTCGGTACAGGGGGCAAAGCCCCAGCATTTT. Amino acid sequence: CASSYSVQGAKPQHF.

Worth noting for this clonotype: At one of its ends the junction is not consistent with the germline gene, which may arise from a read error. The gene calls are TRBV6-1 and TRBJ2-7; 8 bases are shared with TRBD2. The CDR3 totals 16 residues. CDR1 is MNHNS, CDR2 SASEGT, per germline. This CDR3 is CASSDPQAGVSYERHF. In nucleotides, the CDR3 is TGTGCCAGCAGTGATCCCCAAGCGGGAGTCTCCTACGAGCGGCACTTC.

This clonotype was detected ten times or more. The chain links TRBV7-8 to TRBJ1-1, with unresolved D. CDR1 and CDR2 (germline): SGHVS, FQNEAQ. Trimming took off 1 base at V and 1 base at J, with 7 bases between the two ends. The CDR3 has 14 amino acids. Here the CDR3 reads CASSLDTGNTEAFF. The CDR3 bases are TGTGCCAGCAGCTTAGACACCGGGAACACTGAAGCTTTCTTT.

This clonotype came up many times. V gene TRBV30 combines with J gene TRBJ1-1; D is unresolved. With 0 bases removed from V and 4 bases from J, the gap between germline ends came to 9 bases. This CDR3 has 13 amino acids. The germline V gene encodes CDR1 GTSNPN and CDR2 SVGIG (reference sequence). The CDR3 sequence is CAWSVLGITEAFF. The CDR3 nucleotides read TGTGCCTGGAGTGTACTTGGGATCACTGAAGCTTTCTTT.

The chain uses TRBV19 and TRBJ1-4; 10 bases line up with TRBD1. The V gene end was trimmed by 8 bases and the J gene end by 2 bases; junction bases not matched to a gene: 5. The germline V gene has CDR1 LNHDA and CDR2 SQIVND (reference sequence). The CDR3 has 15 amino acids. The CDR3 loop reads CASGDRGATNEKLFF. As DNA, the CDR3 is TGTGCCAGTGGGGACAGGGGAGCGACTAATGAAAAACTGTTTTTT.

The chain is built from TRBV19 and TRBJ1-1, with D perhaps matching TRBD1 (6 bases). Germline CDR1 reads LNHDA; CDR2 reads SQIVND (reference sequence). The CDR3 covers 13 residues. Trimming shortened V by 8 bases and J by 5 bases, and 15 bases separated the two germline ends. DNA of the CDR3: TGTGCCAGTTGGGAGACAGGAGGTACTGAAGCTTTCTTT. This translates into CASWETGGTEAFF.

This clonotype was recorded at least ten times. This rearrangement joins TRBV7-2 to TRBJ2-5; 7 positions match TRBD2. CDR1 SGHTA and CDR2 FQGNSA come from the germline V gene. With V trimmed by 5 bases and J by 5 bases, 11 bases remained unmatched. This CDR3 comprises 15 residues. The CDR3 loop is CASSNLNMGGETQYF. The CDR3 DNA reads TGTGCCAGCAGCAACCTTAACATGGGGGGGGAGACCCAGTACTTC.

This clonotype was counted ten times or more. CDR3 residues: CASEVTGTDTQYF. The CDR3 DNA sequence: TGTGCCAGCGAAGTAACGGGCACAGATACGCAGTATTTT. The J gene is TRBJ2-3, the V gene TRBV2; D gene uncertain. The CDR3 has 13 residues. Germline CDR1 is SNHLY and CDR2 is FYNNEI. The V end was cut by 8 bases, the J end by 1 base, with 10 bases between.

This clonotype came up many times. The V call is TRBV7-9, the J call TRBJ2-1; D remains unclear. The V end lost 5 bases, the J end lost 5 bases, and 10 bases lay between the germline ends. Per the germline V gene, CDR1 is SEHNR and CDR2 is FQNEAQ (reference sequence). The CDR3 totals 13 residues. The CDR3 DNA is TGTGCCAGCAGCCCAGTTGGGCACAATGAGCAGTTCTTC. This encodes CASSPVGHNEQFF.

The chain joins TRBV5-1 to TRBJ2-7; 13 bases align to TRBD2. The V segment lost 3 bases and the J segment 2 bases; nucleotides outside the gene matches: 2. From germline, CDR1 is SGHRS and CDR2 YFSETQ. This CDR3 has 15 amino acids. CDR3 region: CASSWTSGSPYEQYF. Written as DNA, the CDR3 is TGCGCCAGCAGCTGGACTAGCGGGAGTCCCTACGAGCAGTACTTC.

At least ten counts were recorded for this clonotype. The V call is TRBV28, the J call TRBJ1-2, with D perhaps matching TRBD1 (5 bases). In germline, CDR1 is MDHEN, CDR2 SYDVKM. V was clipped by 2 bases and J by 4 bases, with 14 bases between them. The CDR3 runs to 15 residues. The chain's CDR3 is CASSLGLRVGYGYTF. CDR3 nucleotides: TGTGCCAGCAGTTTAGGGCTCAGGGTAGGCTATGGCTACACCTTC.

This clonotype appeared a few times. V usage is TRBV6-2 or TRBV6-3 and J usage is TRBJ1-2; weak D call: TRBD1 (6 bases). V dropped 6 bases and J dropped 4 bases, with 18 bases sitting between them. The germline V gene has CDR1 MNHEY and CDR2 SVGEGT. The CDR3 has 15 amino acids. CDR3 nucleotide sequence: TGTGCCAGCAGCGATGACAGGACCCCTCTCTATGGCTACACCTTC. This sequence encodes CASSDDRTPLYGYTF.

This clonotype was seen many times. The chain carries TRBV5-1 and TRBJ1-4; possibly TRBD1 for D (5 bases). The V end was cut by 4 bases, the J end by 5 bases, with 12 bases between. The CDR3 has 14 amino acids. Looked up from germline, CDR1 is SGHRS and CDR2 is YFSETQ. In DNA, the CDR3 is TGCGCCAGCAGCCCGGGGACTGCCAATGAAAAACTGTTTTTT. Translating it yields CASSPGTANEKLFF.

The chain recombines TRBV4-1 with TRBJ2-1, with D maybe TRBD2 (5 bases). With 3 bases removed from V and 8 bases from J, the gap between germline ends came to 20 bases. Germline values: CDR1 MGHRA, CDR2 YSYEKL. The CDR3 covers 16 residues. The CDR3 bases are TGCGCCAGCAGCCAGGAAGAATGGGCCCCGGGGTATGAGCAGTTCTTC. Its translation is CASSQEEWAPGYEQFF.

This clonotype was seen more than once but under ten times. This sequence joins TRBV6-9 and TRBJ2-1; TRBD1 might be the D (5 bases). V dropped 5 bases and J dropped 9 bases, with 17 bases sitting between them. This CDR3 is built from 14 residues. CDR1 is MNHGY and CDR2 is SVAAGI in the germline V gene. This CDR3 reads CASSDSKWGGEQFF. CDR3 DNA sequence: TGTGCCAGCAGTGACTCGAAGTGGGGCGGTGAGCAGTTCTTC.

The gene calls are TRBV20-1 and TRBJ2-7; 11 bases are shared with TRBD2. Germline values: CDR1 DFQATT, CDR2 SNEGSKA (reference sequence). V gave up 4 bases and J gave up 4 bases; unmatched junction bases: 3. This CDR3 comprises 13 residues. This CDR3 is CSAKLAGVYEQYF. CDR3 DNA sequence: TGCAGTGCTAAACTAGCGGGAGTATACGAGCAGTACTTC.